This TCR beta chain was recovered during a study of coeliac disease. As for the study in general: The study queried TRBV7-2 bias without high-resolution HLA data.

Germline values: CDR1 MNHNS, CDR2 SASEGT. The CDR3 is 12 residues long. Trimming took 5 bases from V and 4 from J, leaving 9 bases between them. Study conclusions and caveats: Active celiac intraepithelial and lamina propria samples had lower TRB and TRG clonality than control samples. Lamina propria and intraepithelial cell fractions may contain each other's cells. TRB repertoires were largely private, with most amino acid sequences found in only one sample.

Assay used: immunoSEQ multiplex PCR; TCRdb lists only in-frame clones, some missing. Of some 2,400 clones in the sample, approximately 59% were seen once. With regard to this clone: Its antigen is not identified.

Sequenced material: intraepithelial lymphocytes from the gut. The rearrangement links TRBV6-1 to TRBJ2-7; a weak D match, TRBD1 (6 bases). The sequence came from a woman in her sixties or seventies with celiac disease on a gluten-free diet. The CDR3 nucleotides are TGTGCCAGCAGTCTACAGGGTTACGAGCAGTACTTC. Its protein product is CASSLQGYEQYF.